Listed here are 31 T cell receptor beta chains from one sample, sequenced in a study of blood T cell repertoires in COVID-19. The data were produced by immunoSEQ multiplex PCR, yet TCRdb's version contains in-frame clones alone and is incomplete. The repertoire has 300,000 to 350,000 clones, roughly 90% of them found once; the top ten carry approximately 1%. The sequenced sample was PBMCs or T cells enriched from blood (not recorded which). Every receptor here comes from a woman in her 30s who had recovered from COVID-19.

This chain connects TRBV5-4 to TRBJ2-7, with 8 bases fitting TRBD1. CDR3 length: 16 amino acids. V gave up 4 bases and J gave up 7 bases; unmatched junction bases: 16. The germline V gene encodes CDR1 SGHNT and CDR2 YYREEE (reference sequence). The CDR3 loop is CASSLRTGFRTGEQYF. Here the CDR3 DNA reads TGTGCCAGCAGCCTCCGGACAGGGTTTAGAACGGGAGAGCAGTACTTC. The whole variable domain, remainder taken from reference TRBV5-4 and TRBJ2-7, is ETGVTQSPTHLIKTRGQQVTLRCSSQSGHNTVSWYQQALGQGPQFIFQYYREEENGRGNFPPRFSGLQFPNYSSELNVNALELDDSALYLCASSLRTGFRTGEQYFGPGTRLTVT.

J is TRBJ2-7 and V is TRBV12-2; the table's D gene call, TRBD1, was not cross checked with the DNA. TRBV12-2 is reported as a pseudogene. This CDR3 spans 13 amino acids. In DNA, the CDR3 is TGTGCAAGTCGCTTACTACAGGGCCACGAGCAGTACTTC. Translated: CASRLLQGHEQYF.

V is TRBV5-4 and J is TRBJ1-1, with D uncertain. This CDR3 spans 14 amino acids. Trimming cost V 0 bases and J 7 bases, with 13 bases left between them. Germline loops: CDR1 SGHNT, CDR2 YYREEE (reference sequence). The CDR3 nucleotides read TGTGCCAGCAGCTTGGAAGGGCTAGCCATTGAAGCTTTCTTT. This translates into CASSLEGLAIEAFF.

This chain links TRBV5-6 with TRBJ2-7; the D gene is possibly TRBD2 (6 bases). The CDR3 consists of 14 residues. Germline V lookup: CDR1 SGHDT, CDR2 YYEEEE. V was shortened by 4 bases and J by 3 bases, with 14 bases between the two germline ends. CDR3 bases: TGTGCCAGCAGCCAAACGGGACTCAGCTACGAGCAGTACTTC. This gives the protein CASSQTGLSYEQYF.

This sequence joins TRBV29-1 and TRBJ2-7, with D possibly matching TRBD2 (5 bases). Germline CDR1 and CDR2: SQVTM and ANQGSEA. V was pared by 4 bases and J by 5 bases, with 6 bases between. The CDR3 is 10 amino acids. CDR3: CSVGEHEQYF. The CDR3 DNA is TGCAGCGTTGGGGAGCACGAGCAGTACTTC.

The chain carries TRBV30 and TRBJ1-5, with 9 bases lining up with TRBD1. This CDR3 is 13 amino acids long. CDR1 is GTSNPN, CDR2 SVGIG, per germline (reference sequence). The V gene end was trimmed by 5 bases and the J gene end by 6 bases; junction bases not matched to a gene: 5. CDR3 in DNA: TGTGCCTGGGGACAGGGGCACGGTCAGCCCCAGCATTTT. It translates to CAWGQGHGQPQHF.

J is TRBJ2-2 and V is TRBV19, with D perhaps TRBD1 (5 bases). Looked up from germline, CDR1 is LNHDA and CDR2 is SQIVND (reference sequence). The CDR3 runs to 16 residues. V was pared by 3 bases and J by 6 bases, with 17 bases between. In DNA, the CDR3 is TGTGCCAGTAGTATTAGGCAGGGCTCGAGCCCCGGGGAGCTGTTTTTT. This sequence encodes CASSIRQGSSPGELFF.

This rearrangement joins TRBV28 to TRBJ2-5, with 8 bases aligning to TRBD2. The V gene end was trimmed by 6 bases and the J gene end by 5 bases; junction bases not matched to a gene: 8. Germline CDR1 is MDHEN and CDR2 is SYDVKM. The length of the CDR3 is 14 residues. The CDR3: CASRPLGLAETQYF. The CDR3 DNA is TGTGCCAGCAGGCCGCTCGGACTAGCCGAGACCCAGTACTTC.

CDR3 sequence (DNA): TGTGCCAGCAGTCCAAAAGGACAGGGAGGCACTGAAGCTTTCTTT. Amino acids: CASSPKGQGGTEAFF. The chain couples TRBV27 to TRBJ1-1, with 8 bases matching TRBD1. Germline V gives CDR1 MNHEY, CDR2 SMNVEV (reference sequence). The CDR3 extends over 15 amino acids. After removal of 5 bases from V and 4 bases from J, the junction contained 9 bases not matched to a gene.

The CDR3 nucleotides are TGTGCCAGCAGCTCACCTTTAGGGACAGGGACTAACAATGAGCAGTTCTTC. It encodes CASSSPLGTGTNNEQFF. The rearrangement links TRBV7-6 to TRBJ2-1; 9 bases are shared with TRBD1. V was clipped by 4 bases and J by 5 bases; unmatched bases: 12. The CDR3 extends over 17 amino acids. Germline values: CDR1 SGHVS, CDR2 FNYEAQ.

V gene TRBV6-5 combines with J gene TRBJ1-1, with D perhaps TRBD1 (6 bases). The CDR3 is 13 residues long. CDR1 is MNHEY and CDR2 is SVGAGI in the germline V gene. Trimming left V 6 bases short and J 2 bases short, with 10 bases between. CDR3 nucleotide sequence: TGTGCCAGCAGACAGGGAGTTAACACTGAAGCTTTCTTT. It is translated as CASRQGVNTEAFF.

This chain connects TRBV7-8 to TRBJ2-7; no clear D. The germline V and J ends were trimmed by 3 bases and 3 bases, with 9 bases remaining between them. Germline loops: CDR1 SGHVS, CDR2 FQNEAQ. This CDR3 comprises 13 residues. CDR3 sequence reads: CASSFDTLYEQYF. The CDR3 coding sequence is TGTGCCAGCAGCTTTGACACCCTCTACGAGCAGTACTTC. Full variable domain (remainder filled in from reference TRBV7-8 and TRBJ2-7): GAGVSQSPRYKVAKRGQDVALRCDPISGHVSLFWYQQALGQGPEFLTYFQNEAQLDKSGLPSDRFFAERPEGSVSTLKIQRTQQEDSAVYLCASSFDTLYEQYFGPGTRLTVT.

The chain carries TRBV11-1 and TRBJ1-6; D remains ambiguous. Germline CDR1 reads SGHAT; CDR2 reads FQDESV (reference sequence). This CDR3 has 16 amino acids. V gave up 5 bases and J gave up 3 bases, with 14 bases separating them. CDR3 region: CASSLLPGGYNSPLHF. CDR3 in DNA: TGTGCCAGCAGCCTTCTCCCCGGCGGCTATAATTCACCCCTCCACTTT.

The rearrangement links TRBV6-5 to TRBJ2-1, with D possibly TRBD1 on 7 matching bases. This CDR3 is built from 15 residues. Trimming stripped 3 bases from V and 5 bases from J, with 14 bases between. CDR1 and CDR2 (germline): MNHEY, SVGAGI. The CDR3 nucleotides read TGTGCCAGCAGTTATCTAGCAGGGGGGAACAATGAGCAGTTCTTC. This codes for CASSYLAGGNNEQFF.

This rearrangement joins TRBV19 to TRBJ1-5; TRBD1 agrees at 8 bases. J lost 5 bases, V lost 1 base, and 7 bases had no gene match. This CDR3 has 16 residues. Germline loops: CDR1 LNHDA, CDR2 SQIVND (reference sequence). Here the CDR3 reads CASSIGPSTGDQPQHF. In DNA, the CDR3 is TGTGCCAGTAGTATAGGGCCGTCGACAGGGGATCAGCCCCAGCATTTT.

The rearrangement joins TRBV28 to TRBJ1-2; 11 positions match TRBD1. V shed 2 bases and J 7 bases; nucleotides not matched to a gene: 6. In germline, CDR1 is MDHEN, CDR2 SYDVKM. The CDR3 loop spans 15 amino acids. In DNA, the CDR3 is TGTGCCAGCAGTTTAGACCCCGGGACAGGGGGTGGCTACACCTTC. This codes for CASSLDPGTGGGYTF.

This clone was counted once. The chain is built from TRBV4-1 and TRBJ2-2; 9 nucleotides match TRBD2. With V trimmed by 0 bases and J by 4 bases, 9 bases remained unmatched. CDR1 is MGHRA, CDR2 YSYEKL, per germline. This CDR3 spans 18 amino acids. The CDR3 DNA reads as TGCGCCAGCAGCCAAGAGTCGTTAGCGGGGGTCCGCACCGGGGAGCTGTTTTTT. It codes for CASSQESLAGVRTGELFF.

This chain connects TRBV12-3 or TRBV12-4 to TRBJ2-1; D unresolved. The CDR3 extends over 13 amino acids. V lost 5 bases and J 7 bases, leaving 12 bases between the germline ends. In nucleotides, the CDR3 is TGTGCCAGCAGTCCAAACGGTCGAAATGAGCAGTTCTTC. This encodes CASSPNGRNEQFF.

In nucleotides, the CDR3 is TGTGCCAGCAGCTTATTGGGGCCTGGGAATGAGCAGTTCTTC. Translation: CASSLLGPGNEQFF. V and J are TRBV7-2 and TRBJ2-1, with D possibly TRBD1 on 5 matching bases. V gave up 2 bases and J gave up 7 bases, with 12 bases separating them. This CDR3 is built from 14 residues. The germline CDR1 and CDR2 sequences are SGHTA and FQGNSA.

The CDR3, as DNA: TGCGCCAGCAGCGGTACTAGCGGGGGGGCTAAGGAGACCCAGTACTTC. Amino acid sequence: CASSGTSGGAKETQYF. The chain combines TRBV5-1 with TRBJ2-5, with 13 nucleotides matching TRBD2. The V and J ends lost 4 bases and 5 bases, in that order; junction bases with no gene match: 8. From germline, CDR1 is SGHRS and CDR2 YFSETQ. This CDR3 contains 16 residues. The variable domain in full, with the rest retrieved from reference TRBV5-1 and TRBJ2-5, is KAGVTQTPRYLIKTRGQQVTLSCSPISGHRSVSWYQQTPGQGLQFLFEYFSETQRNKGNFPGRFSGRQFSNSRSEMNVSTLELGDSALYLCASSGTSGGAKETQYFGPGTRLLVL.

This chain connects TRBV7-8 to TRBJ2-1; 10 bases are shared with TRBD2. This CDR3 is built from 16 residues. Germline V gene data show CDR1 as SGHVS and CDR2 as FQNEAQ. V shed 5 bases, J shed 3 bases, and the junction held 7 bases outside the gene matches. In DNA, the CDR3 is TGTGCCAGCAGCCTACGTGGACTAGCGGACTACAATGAGCAGTTCTTC. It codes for CASSLRGLADYNEQFF.

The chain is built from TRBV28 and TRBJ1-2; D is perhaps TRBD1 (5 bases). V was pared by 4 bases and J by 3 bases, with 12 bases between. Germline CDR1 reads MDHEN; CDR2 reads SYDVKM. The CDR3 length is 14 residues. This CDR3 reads CASSSSRGDYGYTF. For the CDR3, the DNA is TGTGCCAGCAGTTCCTCCCGGGGGGACTATGGCTACACCTTC.

CDR3 nucleotides: TGTGCCAGCAGTGAGACAGGCCCTAACTATGGCTACACCTTC. Amino acid sequence: CASSETGPNYGYTF. This chain joins TRBV6-1 and TRBJ1-2, with a possible D match to TRBD1 (6 bases). The CDR3 is 14 residues long. Germline V gene lookup returns CDR1 MNHNS and CDR2 SASEGT. Trimming left V 3 bases short and J 0 bases short, with 8 bases between.

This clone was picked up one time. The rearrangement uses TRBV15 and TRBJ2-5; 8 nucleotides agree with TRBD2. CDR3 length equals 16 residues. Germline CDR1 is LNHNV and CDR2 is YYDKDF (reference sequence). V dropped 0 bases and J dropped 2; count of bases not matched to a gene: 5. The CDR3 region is CATSRDLLAGQETQYF. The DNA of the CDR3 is TGTGCCACCAGCAGAGATCTTCTAGCGGGTCAAGAGACCCAGTACTTC.

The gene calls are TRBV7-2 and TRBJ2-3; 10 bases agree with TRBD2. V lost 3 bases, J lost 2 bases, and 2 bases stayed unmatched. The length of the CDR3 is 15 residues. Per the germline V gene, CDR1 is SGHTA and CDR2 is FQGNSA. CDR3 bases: TGTGCCAGCAGCTTTAGCGGGGGGAACACAGATACGCAGTATTTT. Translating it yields CASSFSGGNTDTQYF.

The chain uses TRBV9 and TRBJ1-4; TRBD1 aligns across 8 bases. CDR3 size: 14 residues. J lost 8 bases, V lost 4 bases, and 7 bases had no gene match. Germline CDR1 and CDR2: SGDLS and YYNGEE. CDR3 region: CASSPRTGPEKLFF. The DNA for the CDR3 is TGTGCCAGCAGCCCTCGGACAGGGCCGGAAAAACTGTTTTTT. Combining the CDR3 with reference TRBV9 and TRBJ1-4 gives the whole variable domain DSGVTQTPKHLITATGQRVTLRCSPRSGDLSVYWYQQSLDQGLQFLIQYYNGEERAKGNILERFSAQQFPDLHSELNLSSLELGDSALYFCASSPRTGPEKLFFGSGTQLSVL.

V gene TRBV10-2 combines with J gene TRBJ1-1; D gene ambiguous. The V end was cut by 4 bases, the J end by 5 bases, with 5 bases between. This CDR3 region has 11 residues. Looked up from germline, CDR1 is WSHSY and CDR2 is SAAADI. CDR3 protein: CASSGATEAFF. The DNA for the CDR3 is TGCGCCAGCAGTGGCGCGACTGAAGCTTTCTTT.

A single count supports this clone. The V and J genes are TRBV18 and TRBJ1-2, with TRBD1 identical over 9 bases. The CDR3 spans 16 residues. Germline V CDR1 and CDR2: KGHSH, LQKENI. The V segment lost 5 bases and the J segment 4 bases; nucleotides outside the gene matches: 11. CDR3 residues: CASSTRDREKSYGYTF. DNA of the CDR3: TGTGCCAGCTCAACCCGGGACAGGGAGAAGAGCTATGGCTACACCTTC.

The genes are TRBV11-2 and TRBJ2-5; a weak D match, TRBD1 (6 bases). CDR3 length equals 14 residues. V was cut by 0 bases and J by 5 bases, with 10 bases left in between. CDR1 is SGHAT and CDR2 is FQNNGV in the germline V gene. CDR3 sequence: CASSLEQRGETQYF. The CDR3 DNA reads TGTGCCAGCAGCTTAGAACAGAGGGGGGAGACCCAGTACTTC. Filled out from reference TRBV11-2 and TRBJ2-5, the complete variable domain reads EAGVAQSPRYKIIEKRQSVAFWCNPISGHATLYWYQQILGQGPKLLIQFQNNGVVDDSQLPKDRFSAERLKGVDSTLKIQPAKLEDSAVYLCASSLEQRGETQYFGPGTRLLVL.

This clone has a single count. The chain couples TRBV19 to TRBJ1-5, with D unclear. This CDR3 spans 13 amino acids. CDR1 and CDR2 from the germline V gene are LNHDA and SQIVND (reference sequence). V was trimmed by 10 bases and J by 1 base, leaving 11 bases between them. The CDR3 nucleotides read TGTGCCACGACACAAGGAAGCAATCAGCCCCAGCATTTT. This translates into CATTQGSNQPQHF.

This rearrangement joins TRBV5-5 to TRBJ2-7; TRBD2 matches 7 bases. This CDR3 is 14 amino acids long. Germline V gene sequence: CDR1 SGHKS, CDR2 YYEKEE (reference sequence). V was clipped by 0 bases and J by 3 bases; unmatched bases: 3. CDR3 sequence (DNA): TGTGCCAGCAGCTTGGGGTCGGGGGGCTACGAGCAGTACTTC. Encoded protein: CASSLGSGGYEQYF.